This record covers a single TCR beta chain. Its antigen is as yet unknown. Exclusion criteria comprised uncontrolled infection, other autoimmune disease, pregnancy or lactation. TCR beta CDR3 regions were amplified from RNA transcripts. When the TCR CDR3 underwent first-round RT-PCR, the HTBI primer set was used. In TCRdb, the multiplex PCR reads were re-called with MiXCR into one record per CDR3 protein. The data hold more than 500,000 distinct CDR3 sequences, with approximately 44% observed a single time. The data stem from a study of T cells in Graves' hyperthyroidism and ophthalmopathy. Overall study results and limits: Researchers report that a 13 V-J model separated ophthalmopathy from stable hyperthyroidism. In blood, most of the thyroid clonotypes expanded above 0.001 were also present.

The germline V gene encodes CDR1 LNHNV and CDR2 YYDKDF (reference sequence). Trimming took 5 bases from V and 4 from J; bases not matched to a gene: 9. The CDR3 runs to 15 residues. Source material: peripheral blood or thyroid tissue (not recorded which). The source of this sequence is an adult woman with Graves' disease, either hyperthyroidism or ophthalmopathy (not recorded which). The rearrangement joins TRBV15 to TRBJ2-5, with 8 nucleotides matching TRBD1. The CDR3 region is CATSGGGQAGETQYF. In DNA form, the CDR3 reads TGTGCCACCAGCGGAGGGGGACAGGCCGGAGAGACCCAGTACTTC.